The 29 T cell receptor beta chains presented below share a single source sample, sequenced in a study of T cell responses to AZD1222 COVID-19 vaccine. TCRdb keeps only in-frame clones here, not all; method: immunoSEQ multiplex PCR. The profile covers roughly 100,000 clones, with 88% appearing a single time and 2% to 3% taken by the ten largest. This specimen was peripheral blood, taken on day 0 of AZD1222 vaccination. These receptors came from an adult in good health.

CDR3 protein: CASSPGQGVIYGYTF. For the CDR3, the DNA is TGTGCCAGCTCACCGGGACAGGGAGTTATCTATGGCTACACCTTC. The chain joins TRBV18 to TRBJ1-2, with 9 nucleotides matching TRBD1. V shed 3 bases and J 4 bases; nucleotides not matched to a gene: 6. Germline CDR1 reads KGHSH; CDR2 reads LQKENI. The CDR3 is made up of 15 amino acids.

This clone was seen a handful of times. The CDR3 DNA reads TGTGCCAGCAGTTTACGGGGCCAGCCCCAGCATTTT. This encodes CASSLRGQPQHF. The chain has TRBV28 and TRBJ1-5; D may be TRBD1 (5 bases). The CDR3 has 12 residues. Trimming left V 2 bases short and J 7 bases short, with 6 bases between. Germline V lookup: CDR1 MDHEN, CDR2 SYDVKM. The full variable domain, in which reference TRBV28 and TRBJ1-5 provide the parts outside the CDR3, is DVKVTQSSRYLVKRTGEKVFLECVQDMDHENMFWYRQDPGLGLRLIYFSYDVKMKEKGDIPEGYSVSREKKERFSLILESASTNQTSMYLCASSLRGQPQHFGDGTRLSIL.

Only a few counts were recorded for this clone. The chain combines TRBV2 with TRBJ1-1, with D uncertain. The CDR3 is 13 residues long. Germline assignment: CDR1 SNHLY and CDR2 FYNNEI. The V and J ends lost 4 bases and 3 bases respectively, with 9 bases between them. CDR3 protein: CASSGPEDTEAFF. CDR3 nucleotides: TGTGCCAGCAGTGGACCCGAGGACACTGAAGCTTTCTTT.

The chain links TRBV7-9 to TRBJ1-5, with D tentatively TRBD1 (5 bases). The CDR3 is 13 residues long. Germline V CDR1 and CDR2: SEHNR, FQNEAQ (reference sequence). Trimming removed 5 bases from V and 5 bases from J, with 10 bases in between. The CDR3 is CASSRGGDQPQHF. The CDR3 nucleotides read TGTGCCAGCAGCCGTGGGGGGGATCAGCCCCAGCATTTT.

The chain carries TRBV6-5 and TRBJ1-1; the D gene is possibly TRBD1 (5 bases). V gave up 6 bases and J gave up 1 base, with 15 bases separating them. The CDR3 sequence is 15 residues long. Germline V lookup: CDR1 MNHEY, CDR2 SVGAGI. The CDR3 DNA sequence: TGTGCCAGCAGCCCCGGGGGACCCCCGAACACTGAAGCTTTCTTT. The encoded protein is CASSPGGPPNTEAFF.

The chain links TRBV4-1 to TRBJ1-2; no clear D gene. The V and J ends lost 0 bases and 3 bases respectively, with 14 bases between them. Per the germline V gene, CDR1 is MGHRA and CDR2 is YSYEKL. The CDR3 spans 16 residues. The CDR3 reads CASSQDGVNSDYGYTF. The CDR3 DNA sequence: TGCGCCAGCAGCCAAGATGGGGTAAACTCGGACTATGGCTACACCTTC.

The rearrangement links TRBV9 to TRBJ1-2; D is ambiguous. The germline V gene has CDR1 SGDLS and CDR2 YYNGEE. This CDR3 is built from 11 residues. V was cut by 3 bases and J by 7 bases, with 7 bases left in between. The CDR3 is CASSGQLGYTF. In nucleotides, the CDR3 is TGTGCCAGCAGCGGACAACTTGGCTACACCTTC.

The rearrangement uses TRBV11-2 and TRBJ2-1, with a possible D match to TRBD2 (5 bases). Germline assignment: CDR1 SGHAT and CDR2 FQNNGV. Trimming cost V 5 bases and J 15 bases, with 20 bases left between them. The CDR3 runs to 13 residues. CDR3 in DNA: TGTGCCAGCAGCCCGACCCAGGCGGGCCCTCGGTTCTTC. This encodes CASSPTQAGPRFF.

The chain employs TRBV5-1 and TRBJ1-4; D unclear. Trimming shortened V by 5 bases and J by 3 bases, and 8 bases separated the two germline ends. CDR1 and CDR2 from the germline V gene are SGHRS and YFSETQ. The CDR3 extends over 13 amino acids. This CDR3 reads CASSYSPNEKLFF. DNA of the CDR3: TGCGCCAGCAGTTACAGCCCTAATGAAAAACTGTTTTTT.

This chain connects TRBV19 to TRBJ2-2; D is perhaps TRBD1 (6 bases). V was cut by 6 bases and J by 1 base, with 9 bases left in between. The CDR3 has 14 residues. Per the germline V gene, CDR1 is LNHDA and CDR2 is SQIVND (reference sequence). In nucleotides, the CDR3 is TGTGCCAGTAGGCTACAGGGGAACACCGGGGAGCTGTTTTTT. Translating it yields CASRLQGNTGELFF.

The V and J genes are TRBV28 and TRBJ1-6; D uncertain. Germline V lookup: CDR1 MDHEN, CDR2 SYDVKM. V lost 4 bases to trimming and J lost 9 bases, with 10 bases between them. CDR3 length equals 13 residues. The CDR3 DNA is TGTGCCAGCAGTTCCACCCGGGGTTCACCCCTCCACTTT. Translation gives CASSSTRGSPLHF.

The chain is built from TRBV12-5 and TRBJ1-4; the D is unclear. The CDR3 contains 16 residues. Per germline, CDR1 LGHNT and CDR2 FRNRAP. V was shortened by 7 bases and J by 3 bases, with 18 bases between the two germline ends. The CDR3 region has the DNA TGTGCTAGTGCCCCACCCTTTATCGGGGCTAATGAAAAACTGTTTTTT. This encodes CASAPPFIGANEKLFF. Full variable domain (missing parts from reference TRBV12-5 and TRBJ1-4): DARVTQTPRHKVTEMGQEVTMRCQPILGHNTVFWYRQTMMQGLELLAYFRNRAPLDDSGMPKDRFSAEMPDATLATLKIQPSEPRDSAVYFCASAPPFIGANEKLFFGSGTQLSVL.

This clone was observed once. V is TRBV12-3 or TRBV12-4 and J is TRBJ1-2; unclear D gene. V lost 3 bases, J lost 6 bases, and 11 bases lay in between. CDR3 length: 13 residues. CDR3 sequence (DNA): TGTGCCAGCAGTTTTCGACCGGTGGATGGCTACACCTTC. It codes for CASSFRPVDGYTF.

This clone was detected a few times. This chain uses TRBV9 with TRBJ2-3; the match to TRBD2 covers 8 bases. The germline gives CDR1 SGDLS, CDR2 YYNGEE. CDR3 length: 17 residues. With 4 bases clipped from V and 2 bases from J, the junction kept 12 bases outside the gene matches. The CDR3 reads CASSRSVGGGYTDTQYF. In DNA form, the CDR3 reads TGTGCCAGCAGCAGGTCCGTCGGCGGGGGGTACACAGATACGCAGTATTTT.

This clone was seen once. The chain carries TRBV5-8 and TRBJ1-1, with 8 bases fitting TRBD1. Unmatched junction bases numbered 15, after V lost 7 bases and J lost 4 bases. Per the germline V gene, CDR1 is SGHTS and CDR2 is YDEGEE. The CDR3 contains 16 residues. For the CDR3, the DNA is TGTGCCAGCCCCTCCCGGGACAGGAAATTGGGCACTGAAGCTTTCTTT. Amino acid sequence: CASPSRDRKLGTEAFF.

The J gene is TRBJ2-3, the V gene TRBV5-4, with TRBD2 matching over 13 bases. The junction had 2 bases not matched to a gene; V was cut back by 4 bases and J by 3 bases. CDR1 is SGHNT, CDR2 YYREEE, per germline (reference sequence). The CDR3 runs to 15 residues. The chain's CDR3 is CASSLLAGGTDTQYF. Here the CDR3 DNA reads TGTGCCAGCAGCCTACTAGCGGGAGGGACAGATACGCAGTATTTT.

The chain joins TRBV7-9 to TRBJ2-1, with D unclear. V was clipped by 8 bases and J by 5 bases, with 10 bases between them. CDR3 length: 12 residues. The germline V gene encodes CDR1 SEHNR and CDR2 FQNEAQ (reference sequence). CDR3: CASGGRNNEQFF. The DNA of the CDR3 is TGTGCCAGCGGTGGGCGGAACAATGAGCAGTTCTTC.

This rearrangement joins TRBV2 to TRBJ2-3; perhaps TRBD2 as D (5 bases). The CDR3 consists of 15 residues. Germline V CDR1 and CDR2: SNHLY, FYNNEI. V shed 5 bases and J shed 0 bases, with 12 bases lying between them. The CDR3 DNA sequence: TGTGCCAGCAGTTTGACGGACTTTAGCACAGATACGCAGTATTTT. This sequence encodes CASSLTDFSTDTQYF.

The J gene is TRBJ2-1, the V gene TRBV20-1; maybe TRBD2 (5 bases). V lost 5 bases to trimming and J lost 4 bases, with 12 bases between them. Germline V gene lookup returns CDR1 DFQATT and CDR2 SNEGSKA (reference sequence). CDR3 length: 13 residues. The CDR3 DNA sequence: TGCAGTGCTGGTGGGGAGCGGTACAATGAGCAGTTCTTC. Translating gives CSAGGERYNEQFF.

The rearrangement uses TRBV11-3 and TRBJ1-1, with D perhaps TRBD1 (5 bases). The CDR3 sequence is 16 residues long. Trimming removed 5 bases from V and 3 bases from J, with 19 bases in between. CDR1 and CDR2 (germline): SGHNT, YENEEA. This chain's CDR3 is CASSPGHAAADTEAFF. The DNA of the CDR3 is TGTGCCAGCAGCCCCGGACATGCCGCTGCGGACACTGAAGCTTTCTTT. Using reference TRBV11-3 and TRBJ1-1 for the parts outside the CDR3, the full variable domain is EAGVVQSPRYKIIEKKQPVAFWCNPISGHNTLYWYLQNLGQGPELLIRYENEEAVDDSQLPKDRFSAERLKGVDSTLKIQPAELGDSAVYLCASSPGHAAADTEAFFGQGTRLTVV.

The CDR3 sequence is CASSGIWGGFEAFF. The CDR3 region has the DNA TGTGCCAGCAGTGGGATTTGGGGAGGTTTTGAAGCTTTCTTT. The chain carries TRBV25-1 and TRBJ1-1; D gene uncertain. Germline V gene data show CDR1 as MGHDK and CDR2 as SYGVNS. The V gene lost 4 bases and the J gene lost 7 bases, with 16 bases spanning the gap. The CDR3 consists of 14 residues.

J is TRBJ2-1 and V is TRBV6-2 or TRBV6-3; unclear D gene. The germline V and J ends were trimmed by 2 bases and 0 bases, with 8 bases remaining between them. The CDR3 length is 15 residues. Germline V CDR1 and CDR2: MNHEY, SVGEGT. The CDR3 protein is CASSYALSSYNEQFF. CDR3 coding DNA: TGTGCCAGCAGTTACGCCTTGAGCTCCTACAATGAGCAGTTCTTC.

The CDR3 loop reads CASSYRSIEQYF. In DNA form, the CDR3 reads TGTGCCAGCAGTTATAGGTCGATCGAGCAGTACTTC. The chain couples TRBV6-2 or TRBV6-3 to TRBJ2-7; unclear D gene. Trimming removed 3 bases at V and 6 bases at J, with 9 bases between. The V gene's germline CDR1 is MNHEY and CDR2 SVGEGT. This CDR3 spans 12 amino acids.

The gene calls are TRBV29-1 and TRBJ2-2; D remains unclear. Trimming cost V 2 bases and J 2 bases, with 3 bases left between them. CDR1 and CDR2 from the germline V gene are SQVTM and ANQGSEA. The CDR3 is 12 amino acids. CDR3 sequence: CSVEPNTGELFF. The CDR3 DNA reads TGCAGCGTTGAACCTAACACCGGGGAGCTGTTTTTT.

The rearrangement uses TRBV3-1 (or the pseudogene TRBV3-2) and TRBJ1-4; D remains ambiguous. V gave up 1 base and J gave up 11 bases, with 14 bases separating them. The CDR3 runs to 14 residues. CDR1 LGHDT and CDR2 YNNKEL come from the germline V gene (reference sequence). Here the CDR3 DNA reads TGTGCCAGCAGCCAAGGACGGTCTGGTGGGAAACTGTTTTTT. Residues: CASSQGRSGGKLFF.

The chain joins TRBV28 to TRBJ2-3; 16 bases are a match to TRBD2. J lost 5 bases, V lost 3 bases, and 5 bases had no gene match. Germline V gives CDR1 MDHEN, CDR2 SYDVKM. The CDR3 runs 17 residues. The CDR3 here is CASSFAGTSGRVDTQYF. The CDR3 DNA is TGTGCCAGCAGTTTTGCCGGGACTAGCGGGAGGGTAGATACGCAGTATTTT.

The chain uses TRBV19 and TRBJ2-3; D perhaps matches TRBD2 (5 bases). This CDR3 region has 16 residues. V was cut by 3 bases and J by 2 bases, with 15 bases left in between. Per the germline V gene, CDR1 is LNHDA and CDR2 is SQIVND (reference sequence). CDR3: CASSMRVGILTDTQYF. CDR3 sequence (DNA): TGTGCCAGTAGTATGCGGGTGGGAATCCTCACAGATACGCAGTATTTT.

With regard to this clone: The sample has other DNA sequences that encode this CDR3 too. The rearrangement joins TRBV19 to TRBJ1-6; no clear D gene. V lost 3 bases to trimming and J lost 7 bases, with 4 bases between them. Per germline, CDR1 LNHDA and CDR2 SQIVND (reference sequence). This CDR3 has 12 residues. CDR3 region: CASSIGNSPLHF. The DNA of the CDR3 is TGTGCCAGTAGTATCGGGAATTCACCCCTCCACTTT.

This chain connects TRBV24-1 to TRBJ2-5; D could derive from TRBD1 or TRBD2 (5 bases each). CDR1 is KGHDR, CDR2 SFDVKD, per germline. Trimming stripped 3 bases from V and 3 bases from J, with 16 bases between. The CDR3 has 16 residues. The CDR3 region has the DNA TGTGCCACCAGTGATGGAGGTAGGGGACCTAAAGAGACCCAGTACTTC. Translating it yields CATSDGGRGPKETQYF.